The TCR beta chain described here comes from a study of blood T cell repertoires in COVID-19. Study-wide background: Samples of COVID-19 (acute and convalescent) were obtained from the United States, Italy and Spain.

Method: immunoSEQ multiplex PCR; TCRdb's copy keeps in-frame clones and lacks some. The repertoire includes approximately 330,000 clones, roughly 88% of them detected once, and roughly 4% sits in the top ten. Trimming cost V 8 bases and J 4 bases, with 11 bases left between them. Germline lookup yields CDR1 MNHNY and CDR2 SVGAGI (reference sequence). The CDR3 runs 12 residues. The material sequenced was peripheral blood. This clonotype was obtained from a woman between 45 and 60 years old with active or convalescent COVID-19. The chain combines TRBV6-6 with TRBJ1-1; D gene ambiguous. CDR3 DNA: TGTGCCAGCCTTAGCGTCGGCACTGAAGCTTTCTTT. Protein sequence: CASLSVGTEAFF.